The text below deals with one TCR beta chain. The data were taken from a study of PD-L1 blockade in urothelial cancer. Time point defined: pretreatment peripheral blood. CDR3 length equals 13 residues. The V gene end was trimmed by 5 bases and the J gene end by 8 bases; junction bases not matched to a gene: 6. Per the germline V gene, CDR1 is LGHNA and CDR2 is YSLEER. The method was immunoSEQ multiplex PCR; TCRdb's version includes in-frame clones alone and lacks a portion of them. The sample holds about 95,000 clones, 85% to 90% seen once. The clonotype was recovered from a man between 60 and 70 years old with urothelial cancer. V is TRBV4-3 and J is TRBJ1-3; TRBD1 aligns across 7 bases. The starting material was PBMCs, obtained around atezolizumab (anti-PD-L1) treatment. CDR3 sequence reads: CASSYSQGDTIYF. CDR3 coding DNA: TGCGCCAGCAGCTATAGTCAGGGGGACACCATATATTTT.